Listed below are T cell receptor beta chains from one sample, sequenced in a study of shared clonotypes between healthy human individuals. Assay used: immunoSEQ multiplex PCR; TCRdb lists only in-frame clones, some missing. In the table there are about 680,000 clones, 55% to 85% of which are singletons. The sequencing input was memory CD4+ T cells sorted from blood. These receptor sequences come from a woman in her twenties or thirties in good health. Both conserved end residues are part of each CDR3. D genes are given only for firm matches. Rows may omit the clone size; those that give it use once, few, many or a size class.

v_call	j_call	d_call	clone_size	cdr3_aa	cdr3_nt
TRBV2	TRBJ2-1	TRBD2	-	CASRAGTTLGEQFF	TGTGCCAGCAGGGCCGGGACTACCCTCGGAGAGCAGTTCTTC
TRBV27	TRBJ2-1	-	-	CASSYRARPSEQFF	TGTGCCAGCAGTTACCGGGCCCGACCTAGTGAGCAGTTCTTC
TRBV11-2	TRBJ2-3	TRBD2	-	CASSLRAGESDTQYF	TGTGCCAGCAGCTTAAGGGCGGGAGAGTCAGATACGCAGTATTTT
TRBV28	TRBJ1-2	TRBD1	-	CASSSGQGGGYTF	TGTGCCAGCAGCTCGGGACAGGGGGGTGGCTACACCTTC
TRBV7-6	TRBJ2-2	TRBD2	-	CASSSQTSGSSGELFF	TGTGCCAGCAGCTCTCAGACTAGCGGGAGTTCCGGGGAGCTGTTTTTT
TRBV5-1	TRBJ2-3	-	-	CASSFGRISSTDTQYF	TGCGCCAGCAGCTTCGGACGGATTTCTAGCACAGATACGCAGTATTTT
TRBV28	TRBJ1-2	-	-	CASTLPQGSNGYTF	TGTGCCAGCACCCTTCCCCAGGGGTCGAATGGCTACACCTTC
TRBV6-1	TRBJ2-7	-	-	CASSDRDGAYEQYF	TGTGCCAGCAGCGACCGGGACGGAGCCTACGAGCAGTACTTC
TRBV25-1	TRBJ2-2	TRBD2	-	CASSEQGGAGELFF	TGTGCCAGCAGTGAGCAGGGAGGGGCCGGGGAGCTGTTTTTT
TRBV18	TRBJ1-1	-	-	CASQGRGGLSTEAFF	TGTGCCAGCCAAGGACGAGGGGGTTTGAGCACTGAAGCTTTCTTT
TRBV25-1	TRBJ2-1	-	-	CASGRVEQFF	TGTGCCAGCGGTCGGGTTGAGCAGTTCTTC
TRBV6-5	TRBJ2-7	TRBD2	-	CASRELAGYEQYF	TGTGCCAGCAGGGAACTAGCGGGTTACGAGCAGTACTTC
TRBV10-3	TRBJ2-1	-	-	CAIKSDSSYNEQFF	TGTGCCATCAAATCGGACAGCTCCTACAATGAGCAGTTCTTC
TRBV11-3	TRBJ2-1	-	-	CASSLGQVHEQFF	TGTGCCAGCAGCTTAGGACAGGTCCATGAGCAGTTCTTC
TRBV19	TRBJ2-4	TRBD2	once	CASSQTSGRAFSKNIQYF	TGTGCCAGTAGCCAGACTAGCGGGAGGGCCTTTTCCAAAAACATTCAGTACTTC
TRBV19	TRBJ2-6	TRBD1	few	CASSIPYRGLGANVLTF	TGTGCCAGTAGTATACCTTACAGGGGGCTAGGGGCCAACGTCCTGACTTTC
TRBV27	TRBJ1-2	-	once	CASRLSSNRNYGYTF	TGTGCCAGCAGACTCTCGAGTAACAGAAACTATGGCTACACCTTC
TRBV30	TRBJ1-1	-	few	CAWSVGQEAFF	TGTGCCTGGAGTGTCGGACAGGAAGCTTTCTTT
TRBV27	TRBJ2-5	TRBD2	-	CASSLAAGGFLGETQYF	TGTGCCAGCAGTCTTGCGGCGGGAGGGTTTCTGGGAGAGACCCAGTACTTC
TRBV5-6	TRBJ2-1	TRBD2	-	CASSLLTSGSDEQFF	TGTGCCAGCAGCTTGTTAACTAGCGGGAGTGATGAGCAGTTCTTC
TRBV5-1	TRBJ2-5	-	-	CASSLQQSWETQYF	TGCGCCAGCAGCCTTCAACAGTCCTGGGAGACCCAGTACTTC
TRBV5-5	TRBJ2-7	-	many	CASSLWPSSYEQYF	TGTGCCAGCAGCTTATGGCCGAGCTCCTACGAGCAGTACTTC
TRBV27	TRBJ2-5	-	-	CASSFTGNLFGGTYF	TGTGCCAGCAGTTTTACAGGGAATCTTTTTGGCGGGACGTACTTC
TRBV5-1	TRBJ2-1	-	-	CASTDRPSWWGEQFF	TGCGCCAGCACAGACAGGCCCAGCTGGTGGGGTGAGCAGTTCTTC
TRBV29-1	TRBJ2-1	-	-	CSVGPQLGYNEQFF	TGCAGCGTCGGACCCCAATTGGGGTACAATGAGCAGTTCTTC
TRBV28	TRBJ2-5	-	once	CASSLGLPRTQYF	TGTGCCAGCAGCCTCGGACTTCCCCGGACCCAGTACTTC
TRBV27	TRBJ1-5	-	-	CASSWSAEGNQPQHF	TGTGCCAGCAGTTGGTCAGCCGAGGGCAATCAGCCCCAGCATTTT
TRBV7-3	TRBJ2-1	-	-	CASSLRQSPYNEQFF	TGTGCCAGCAGCTTAAGGCAGTCCCCGTACAATGAGCAGTTCTTC
TRBV28	TRBJ2-7	TRBD2	once	CASSSGGEPSYEQYF	TGTGCCAGCAGTTCCGGGGGGGAGCCCTCCTACGAGCAGTACTTC
TRBV7-2	TRBJ2-5	-	-	CASSPQETQYF	TGTGCCAGCAGCCCCCAAGAGACCCAGTACTTC
TRBV5-1	TRBJ1-3	TRBD1	-	CASSFKPGTDSGNTIYF	TGCGCCAGCAGCTTCAAACCCGGGACAGACTCTGGAAACACCATATATTTT
TRBV2	TRBJ1-5	TRBD1	-	CASSWTGNQPQHF	TGTGCCAGCAGTTGGACAGGGAATCAGCCCCAGCATTTT
TRBV14	TRBJ1-1	-	-	CASSQLHTEAFF	TGTGCCAGCAGCCAATTGCACACTGAAGCTTTCTTT
TRBV29-1	TRBJ2-5	-	-	CSVYTGTPETQYF	TGCAGCGTTTATACTGGGACCCCGGAGACCCAGTACTTC
TRBV11-2	TRBJ2-1	-	-	CASSFPGRHNEQFF	TGTGCCAGCAGCTTCCCGGGGCGACACAATGAGCAGTTCTTC
TRBV5-1	TRBJ1-1	-	-	CASSAREGSTEAFF	TGCGCCAGCAGCGCCCGGGAGGGAAGCACTGAAGCTTTCTTT
TRBV18	TRBJ1-5	-	-	CATNPVRDNQPQHF	TGTGCCACGAATCCGGTGCGTGACAATCAGCCCCAGCATTTT
TRBV2	TRBJ2-2	-	-	CASQLERGELFF	TGTGCCAGCCAACTAGAAAGGGGGGAGCTGTTTTTT
TRBV15	TRBJ2-7	TRBD2	-	CATSRLLADYEQYF	TGTGCCACCAGCAGGCTACTAGCGGACTACGAGCAGTACTTC
TRBV5-6	TRBJ2-7	TRBD1	-	CASSLGGGVSHEQYF	TGTGCCAGCAGCTTGGGAGGGGGCGTGTCGCACGAGCAGTACTTC
TRBV27	TRBJ2-3	-	-	CASSKWGDTQYF	TGTGCCAGCTCTAAGTGGGGGGATACGCAGTATTTT
TRBV5-1	TRBJ2-4	TRBD2	few	CASSLAGTSSNIQYF	TGCGCCAGCAGCTTGGCGGGGACTAGCTCAAACATTCAGTACTTC
TRBV7-8	TRBJ2-7	TRBD1	-	CASSLYRDRRTYEQYF	TGTGCCAGCAGCTTGTACCGGGACAGAAGGACCTACGAGCAGTACTTC
TRBV27	TRBJ1-4	TRBD1	-	CASSYNRGEKLFF	TGTGCCAGCAGTTACAACAGGGGCGAAAAACTGTTTTTT